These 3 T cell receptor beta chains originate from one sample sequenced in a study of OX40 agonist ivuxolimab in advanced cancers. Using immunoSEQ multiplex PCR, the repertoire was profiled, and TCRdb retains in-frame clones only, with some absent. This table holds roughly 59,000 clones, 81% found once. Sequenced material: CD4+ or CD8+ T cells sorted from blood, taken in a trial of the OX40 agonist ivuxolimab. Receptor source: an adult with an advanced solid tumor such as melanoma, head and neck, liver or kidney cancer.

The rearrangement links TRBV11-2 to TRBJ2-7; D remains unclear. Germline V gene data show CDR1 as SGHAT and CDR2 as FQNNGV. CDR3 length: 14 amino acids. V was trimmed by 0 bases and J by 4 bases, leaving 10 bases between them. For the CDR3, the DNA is TGTGCCAGCAGCTTAGAAGGGAAGGCTTACGAGCAGTACTTC. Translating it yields CASSLEGKAYEQYF.

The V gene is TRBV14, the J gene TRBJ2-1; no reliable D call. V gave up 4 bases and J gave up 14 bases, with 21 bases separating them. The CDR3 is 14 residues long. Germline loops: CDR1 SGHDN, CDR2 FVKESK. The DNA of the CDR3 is TGTGCCAGCAGCCGGAGAAACTCCCCTACCAGAAAGTTCTTC. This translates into CASSRRNSPTRKFF. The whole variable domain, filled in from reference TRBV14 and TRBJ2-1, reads EAGVTQFPSHSVIEKGQTVTLRCDPISGHDNLYWYRRVMGKEIKFLLHFVKESKQDESGMPNNRFLAERTGGTYSTLKVQPAELEDSGVYFCASSRRNSPTRKFFGPGTRLTVL.

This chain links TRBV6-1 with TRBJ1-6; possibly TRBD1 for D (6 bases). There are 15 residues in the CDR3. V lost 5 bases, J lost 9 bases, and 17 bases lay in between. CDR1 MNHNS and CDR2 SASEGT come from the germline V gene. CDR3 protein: CASSPEAGASSPLHF. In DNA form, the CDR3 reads TGTGCCAGCAGTCCGGAGGCAGGGGCGAGTTCACCCCTCCACTTT.